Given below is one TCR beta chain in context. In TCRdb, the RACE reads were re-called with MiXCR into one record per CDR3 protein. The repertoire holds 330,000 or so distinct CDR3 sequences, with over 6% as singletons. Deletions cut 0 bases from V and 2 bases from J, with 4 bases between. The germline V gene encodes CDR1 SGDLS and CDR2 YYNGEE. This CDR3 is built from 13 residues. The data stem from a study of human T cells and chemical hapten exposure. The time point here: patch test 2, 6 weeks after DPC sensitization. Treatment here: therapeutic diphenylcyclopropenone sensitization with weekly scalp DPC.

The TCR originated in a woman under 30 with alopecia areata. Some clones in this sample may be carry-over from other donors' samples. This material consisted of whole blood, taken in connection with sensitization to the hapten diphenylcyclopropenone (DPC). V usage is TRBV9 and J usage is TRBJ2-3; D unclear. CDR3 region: CASSVDPTDTQYF. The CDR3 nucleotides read TGTGCCAGCAGCGTAGACCCCACAGATACGCAGTATTTT.